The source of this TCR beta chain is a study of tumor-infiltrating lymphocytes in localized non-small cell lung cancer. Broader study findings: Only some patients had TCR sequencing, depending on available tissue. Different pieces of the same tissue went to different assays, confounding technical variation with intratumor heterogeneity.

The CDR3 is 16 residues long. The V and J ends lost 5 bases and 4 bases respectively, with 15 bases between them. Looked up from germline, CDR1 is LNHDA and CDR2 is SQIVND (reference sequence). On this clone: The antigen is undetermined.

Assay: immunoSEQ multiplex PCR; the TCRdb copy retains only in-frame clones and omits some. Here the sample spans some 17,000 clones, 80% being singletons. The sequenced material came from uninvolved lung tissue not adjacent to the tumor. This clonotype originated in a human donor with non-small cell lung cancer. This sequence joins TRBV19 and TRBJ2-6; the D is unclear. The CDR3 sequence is CASSPWASWGANVLTF. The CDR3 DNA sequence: TGTGCCAGTAGTCCCTGGGCCTCCTGGGGGGCCAACGTCCTGACTTTC. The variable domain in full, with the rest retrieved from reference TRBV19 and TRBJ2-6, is DGGITQSPKYLFRKEGQNVTLSCEQNLNHDAMYWYRQDPGQGLRLIYYSQIVNDFQKGDIAEGYSVSREKKESFPLTVTSAQKNPTAFYLCASSPWASWGANVLTFGAGSRLTVL.